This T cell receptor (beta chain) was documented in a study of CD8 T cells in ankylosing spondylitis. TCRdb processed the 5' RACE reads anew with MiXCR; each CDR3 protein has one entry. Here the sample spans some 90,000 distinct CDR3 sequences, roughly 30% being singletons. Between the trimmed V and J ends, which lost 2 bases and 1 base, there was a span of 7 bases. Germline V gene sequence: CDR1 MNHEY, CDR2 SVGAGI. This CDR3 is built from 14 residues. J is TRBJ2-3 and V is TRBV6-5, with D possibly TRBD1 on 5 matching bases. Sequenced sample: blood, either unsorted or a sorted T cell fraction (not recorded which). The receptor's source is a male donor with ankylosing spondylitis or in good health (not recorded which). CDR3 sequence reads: CASSYVTGTDTQYF. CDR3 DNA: TGTGCCAGCAGTTACGTGACAGGCACAGATACGCAGTATTTT.